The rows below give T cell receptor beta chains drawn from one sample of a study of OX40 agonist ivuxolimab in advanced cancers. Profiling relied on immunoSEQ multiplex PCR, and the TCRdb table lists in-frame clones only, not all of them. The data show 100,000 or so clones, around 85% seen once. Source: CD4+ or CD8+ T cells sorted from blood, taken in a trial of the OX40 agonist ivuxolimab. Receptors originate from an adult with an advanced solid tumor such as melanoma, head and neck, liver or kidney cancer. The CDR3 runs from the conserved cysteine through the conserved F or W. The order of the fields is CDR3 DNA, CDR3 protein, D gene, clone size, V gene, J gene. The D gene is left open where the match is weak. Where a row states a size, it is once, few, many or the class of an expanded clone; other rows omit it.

cdr3_nt: TGTGCCAGCAGCTTGGTGCGGACGTCCTACGAGCAGTACTTC
cdr3_aa: CASSLVRTSYEQYF
d_call: NA
clone_size: NA
v_call: TRBV5-5
j_call: TRBJ2-7

cdr3_nt: TGTGCCAGCTCGTCACAGGGGGGAAGGGGATACACTGAAGCTTTCTTT
cdr3_aa: CASSSQGGRGYTEAFF
d_call: TRBD1
clone_size: once
v_call: TRBV18
j_call: TRBJ1-1

cdr3_nt: TGTGCCAGCAGTGCAGCCATGACAGGGAACACTGAAGCTTTCTTT
cdr3_aa: CASSAAMTGNTEAFF
d_call: NA
clone_size: once
v_call: TRBV6-1
j_call: TRBJ1-1

cdr3_nt: TGTGCCAGCAGTCCAACAGGGGACTATGGCTACACCTTC
cdr3_aa: CASSPTGDYGYTF
d_call: TRBD1
clone_size: NA
v_call: TRBV25-1
j_call: TRBJ1-2

cdr3_nt: TGCGCCAGCAGCTTGGAACAGGGTGGCGAAAAACTGTTTTTT
cdr3_aa: CASSLEQGGEKLFF
d_call: NA
clone_size: NA
v_call: TRBV5-1
j_call: TRBJ1-4

cdr3_nt: TGTGCCAGCTCACCACCACAGCTCGAGACCCAGTACTTC
cdr3_aa: CASSPPQLETQYF
d_call: NA
clone_size: NA
v_call: TRBV18
j_call: TRBJ2-5

cdr3_nt: TGTGCCAGCAGTGTAAGTTTCTGGAGCAGGTCCTATGGCTACACCTTC
cdr3_aa: CASSVSFWSRSYGYTF
d_call: NA
clone_size: few
v_call: TRBV6-4
j_call: TRBJ1-2

cdr3_nt: TGTGCCAGCAGCTCCAGTTGGGGGAACGTTGGCGAGCAGTACTTC
cdr3_aa: CASSSSWGNVGEQYF
d_call: NA
clone_size: NA
v_call: TRBV7-2
j_call: TRBJ2-7

cdr3_nt: TGTGCCAGCAGCGCCCATCTAGCCGGGGAGCTGTTTTTT
cdr3_aa: CASSAHLAGELFF
d_call: NA
clone_size: NA
v_call: TRBV9
j_call: TRBJ2-2

cdr3_nt: TGCGCCAGCAGTTCCGGGACTAGCGGGTTGAGTGAGCAGTTCTTC
cdr3_aa: CASSSGTSGLSEQFF
d_call: TRBD2
clone_size: NA
v_call: TRBV5-1
j_call: TRBJ2-1

cdr3_nt: TGTGCCTGGAGTCCGGGGTGGCCCGACAGGCATTATAGCAATCAGCCCCAGCATTTT
cdr3_aa: CAWSPGWPDRHYSNQPQHF
d_call: NA
clone_size: NA
v_call: TRBV30
j_call: TRBJ1-5

cdr3_nt: TGTGCCATCAGTGCAGATAGCGGGAGGGCCTACGAGCAGTACTTC
cdr3_aa: CAISADSGRAYEQYF
d_call: TRBD2
clone_size: NA
v_call: TRBV10-3
j_call: TRBJ2-7

cdr3_nt: TGTGCCAGCAGTTCGAGGCGCACCCAGTACTTC
cdr3_aa: CASSSRRTQYF
d_call: NA
clone_size: NA
v_call: TRBV11-2
j_call: TRBJ2-5

cdr3_nt: TGTGCCAGCAGTCCAACCCCGGGCCAGATCCTAAATGAGCAGTTCTTC
cdr3_aa: CASSPTPGQILNEQFF
d_call: NA
clone_size: NA
v_call: TRBV27
j_call: TRBJ2-1

cdr3_nt: TGTGCCTGGAGCAGGGGAAGCAATCAGCCCCAGCATTTT
cdr3_aa: CAWSRGSNQPQHF
d_call: NA
clone_size: NA
v_call: TRBV30
j_call: TRBJ1-5

cdr3_nt: TGCGCCAGCAGCCAGACAGCGGGAGTGACCGGGGAGCTGTTTTTT
cdr3_aa: CASSQTAGVTGELFF
d_call: TRBD2
clone_size: NA
v_call: TRBV4-1
j_call: TRBJ2-2

cdr3_nt: TGTGCCAGCAGCTTAACTGTTGGGGTCTCCTACAATGAGCAGTTCTTC
cdr3_aa: CASSLTVGVSYNEQFF
d_call: NA
clone_size: NA
v_call: TRBV7-3
j_call: TRBJ2-1

cdr3_nt: TGCGCCAGCAGCTTTGCGGGAGAAGATACGCAGTATTTT
cdr3_aa: CASSFAGEDTQYF
d_call: TRBD2
clone_size: NA
v_call: TRBV5-1
j_call: TRBJ2-3

cdr3_nt: TGCGCCAGCAGCTCCCAGGGGGCTGAAGCTTTCTTT
cdr3_aa: CASSSQGAEAFF
d_call: TRBD1
clone_size: NA
v_call: TRBV5-1
j_call: TRBJ1-1

cdr3_nt: TGTGCCAGCAGCGTCGACAGGGGGGTAAACGAGCAGTACTTC
cdr3_aa: CASSVDRGVNEQYF
d_call: TRBD1
clone_size: NA
v_call: TRBV2
j_call: TRBJ2-7

cdr3_nt: TGTGCCAGTAGTATTAACGGGAACCTGAACACTGAAGCTTTCTTT
cdr3_aa: CASSINGNLNTEAFF
d_call: NA
clone_size: NA
v_call: TRBV19
j_call: TRBJ1-1

cdr3_nt: TGTGCCAGCAGCCTAAAACAGGGGGCGGTAGTCGCTGAAGCTTTCTTT
cdr3_aa: CASSLKQGAVVAEAFF
d_call: TRBD1
clone_size: NA
v_call: TRBV7-6
j_call: TRBJ1-1

cdr3_nt: TGTGCCAGCAGCCGACAGGGGGCAACTAATGAAAAACTGTTTTTT
cdr3_aa: CASSRQGATNEKLFF
d_call: TRBD1
clone_size: NA
v_call: TRBV6-6
j_call: TRBJ1-4

cdr3_nt: TGTGCCAGCAGCTTAGTTAGCGGGGGAAACAATGAGCAGTTCTTC
cdr3_aa: CASSLVSGGNNEQFF
d_call: TRBD2
clone_size: once
v_call: TRBV7-2
j_call: TRBJ2-1

cdr3_nt: TGTGCCTTCGACAGGGGGCTCAGTAATCAGCCCCAGCATTTT
cdr3_aa: CAFDRGLSNQPQHF
d_call: TRBD1
clone_size: NA
v_call: TRBV30
j_call: TRBJ1-5

cdr3_nt: TGTGCCAGCAGCTCTGCCCTGTACCAAGAGACCCAGTACTTC
cdr3_aa: CASSSALYQETQYF
d_call: NA
clone_size: few
v_call: TRBV7-3
j_call: TRBJ2-5